This T cell receptor (beta chain) was documented in a study of PD-1 blockade in classical Hodgkin lymphoma. Study results and caveats: Patients who responded completely had about the same baseline diversity as newly diagnosed patients. In newly diagnosed patients, baseline TCR diversity was reportedly below that of healthy donors.

Trimming took 0 bases from V and 3 from J, leaving 9 bases between them. This CDR3 has 15 residues. Germline CDR1 SGHNT, CDR2 YYREEE (reference sequence). The data were produced by immunoSEQ multiplex PCR, yet TCRdb's version contains in-frame clones alone and is incomplete. The table shows roughly 40,000 clones, with approximately 64% occurring only once. Every patient was affected by relapse after autologous stem cell transplantation, while exposure to brentuximab vedotin was not uniform. This clone appeared a single time. The antigen is not known. The clonotype was recovered from a human donor with classical Hodgkin lymphoma. The V and J genes are TRBV5-4 and TRBJ2-2; D gene uncertain. The source was peripheral blood mononuclear cells (PBMCs), collected at baseline. CDR3 residues: CASSLEGTHTGELFF. The CDR3 nucleotides read TGTGCCAGCAGCTTGGAGGGCACTCACACCGGGGAGCTGTTTTTT. The whole variable domain, filled in from reference TRBV5-4 and TRBJ2-2, reads ETGVTQSPTHLIKTRGQQVTLRCSSQSGHNTVSWYQQALGQGPQFIFQYYREEENGRGNFPPRFSGLQFPNYSSELNVNALELDDSALYLCASSLEGTHTGELFFGEGSRLTVL.